These 4 T cell receptor beta chains were sequenced from one sample in a study of OX40 agonist ivuxolimab in advanced cancers. Some clones are missing from TCRdb's copy, which holds only in-frame ones; the method was immunoSEQ multiplex PCR. The sample consists of roughly 22,000 clones, about 90% of them appearing once. Sample: CD4+ or CD8+ T cells sorted from blood, taken in a trial of the OX40 agonist ivuxolimab. The receptors shown here come from an adult with an advanced solid tumor such as melanoma, head and neck, liver or kidney cancer.

The chain is built from TRBV7-3 and TRBJ1-5; D may be TRBD1 (5 bases). Germline loops: CDR1 SGHTA, CDR2 FQGTGA. The CDR3 is made up of 18 amino acids. Trimming left V 2 bases short and J 0 bases short, with 17 bases between. CDR3 region: CASSLYGTGRISNQPQHF. The CDR3 DNA follows: TGTGCCAGCAGCTTATATGGGACGGGTCGAATTAGCAATCAGCCCCAGCATTTT.

The chain is built from TRBV2 and TRBJ2-7, with 12 bases fitting TRBD2. The CDR3 consists of 16 residues. Per germline, CDR1 SNHLY and CDR2 FYNNEI. V gave up 11 bases and J gave up 5 bases; unmatched junction bases: 16. The CDR3 bases are TGTGCCGTCGCAGGGGATCTGGGACTAGCGGGCGACGAGCAGTACTTC. Protein sequence: CAVAGDLGLAGDEQYF.

The rearrangement links TRBV7-8 to TRBJ1-5; 10 positions agree with TRBD1. The V gene's germline CDR1 is SGHVS and CDR2 FQNEAQ. This CDR3 has 17 residues. The V segment lost 5 bases and the J segment 4 bases; nucleotides outside the gene matches: 11. Here the CDR3 reads CASSLIGTGVVNQPQHF. CDR3 in DNA: TGTGCCAGCAGCCTGATTGGGACAGGGGTTGTTAATCAGCCCCAGCATTTT. Full variable domain (missing parts from reference TRBV7-8 and TRBJ1-5): GAGVSQSPRYKVAKRGQDVALRCDPISGHVSLFWYQQALGQGPEFLTYFQNEAQLDKSGLPSDRFFAERPEGSVSTLKIQRTQQEDSAVYLCASSLIGTGVVNQPQHFGDGTRLSIL.

The chain employs TRBV2 and TRBJ2-1, with 10 bases aligning to TRBD2. The length of the CDR3 is 16 residues. The V and J ends lost 3 bases and 9 bases, in that order; junction bases with no gene match: 11. Germline CDR1 is SNHLY and CDR2 is FYNNEI. The CDR3 DNA sequence: TGTGCCAGCAGTGACACTCTAGCGGGAGTGTTAGGTGAGCAGTTCTTC. Translation: CASSDTLAGVLGEQFF.